Here is one T cell receptor beta chain with its context. Its binding antigen is unknown. Within one base of it there is no much larger clone, and no base qualities were kept. Patients with autoimmune disease history or receiving systemic immunosuppression were excluded from the trial. In every dose cohort, peripheral blood was drawn for TCR sequencing at baseline, cycle 4 day 1, and cycle 7 day 1. The samples were taken from a phase I, first-in-human, multicenter, open-label dose-escalation trial of ivuxolimab. The trial enrolled adults with locally advanced or metastatic head and neck squamous cell, hepatocellular, melanoma or renal cell carcinoma. CD4+ and CD8+ T cells were sorted separately from peripheral blood before TCR sequencing. Genomic DNA was isolated from the sorted cells so that the TCRbeta CDR3 region could be sequenced. TCRbeta CDR3 regions were sequenced using the immunoSEQ Assay. TCRdb limited this immuneACCESS table to in-frame rearrangements with V and J called. A share of clones is missing; checked studies link under half to unresolved V genes, and the rest is unexplained. The sample data list approximately 22,000 clones, and 80% to 90% of these were observed just once. The ten biggest clones cover around 17% of the sample.

This specimen comes from a study of OX40 agonist ivuxolimab in advanced cancers. About the investigation overall: Ivuxolimab was a fully human IgG2 agonistic monoclonal antibody targeting the costimulatory receptor OX40 (CD134). Among the 50 to 55 dose-escalation patients, some 20 had hepatocellular carcinoma, roughly 15 melanoma, 9 renal cell carcinoma and 9 head and neck cancer. Prior anti-PD-1, anti-PD-L1 or anti-CTLA-4 therapy was permitted, and approximately 40% of dose-escalation patients had received checkpoint inhibitors. Peripheral TCRbeta sequencing was intended to test whether TCR sequence diversity was altered and clonal T-cell expansion was caused by ivuxolimab. Intravenous ivuxolimab was administered to patients every 2 weeks at six dose levels: 0.01, 0.1, 0.3, 1.5, 3 and 10 mg/kg. In the dose-escalation cohort, 82.7% of patients were male, and the mean age was approximately 60 years, with a range of roughly 23 to 85. The monotherapy dose-escalation portion (N of about 50 patients) of the phase I ivuxolimab trial is reported in the paper. Three dose-escalation patients achieved partial responses, one with hepatocellular carcinoma and two with cutaneous melanoma.

Trimming removed 6 bases from V and 4 bases from J; the gene matches leave 7 bases unexplained. In the germline V gene, CDR1 corresponds to MDHEN and CDR2 to SYDVKM. Its CDR3 holds 15 amino acids, cysteine through phenylalanine. CDR3 DNA only is kept here, 45 bases in frame from base 1. Beyond this particular receptor, the publication reports: In the 0.1-3.0 mg/kg groups, partial responders were among the patients with the lowest normalized peripheral clonal expansion, particularly in CD8+ T cells. Low levels of normalized T-cell clonal expansion were also seen in some patients who did not respond. After ivuxolimab, expanded clones were on average more numerous among CD8+ T cells than among CD4+ T cells. At doses of 0.1 to 3.0 mg/kg, clonal expansion of both CD4+ and CD8+ T cells in blood was seen between baseline and week 6. The antigen specificity of the clonally expanded peripheral T cells was not determined.

The sequences come from CD4+ or CD8+ T cells sorted from blood, collected in a trial of the OX40 agonist ivuxolimab. The chain employs TRBV28 and TRBJ2-7, with TRBD1 matching 12 junction bases. This sequence was found in an adult with an advanced solid tumor such as melanoma, head and neck, liver or kidney cancer. The CDR3 is CASRLGTGGAYEQYF. The nucleotide sequence reads TGTGCCAGCAGGTTGGGGACAGGGGGCGCGTACGAGCAGTACTTC.